This TCR beta chain is from a study of T cell responses to AZD1222 COVID-19 vaccine. As for the study in general: Second-dose schedules of about 4 or about 12 weeks were combined.

TCRdb's table, derived via immunoSEQ multiplex PCR, lists solely in-frame clones and lacks some. This sample has approximately 130,000 clones; around nine tenths occur once, and the top ten carry 7.2%. To note about this clone: The target antigen is unknown.

Study-wide results and caveats: Repertoires in all cases were sampled only once the peak T cell response had passed. Donors were mostly white British, more females; clonal diversity possibly underestimated. A rise in Spike-specific TCR breadth and depth followed two AZD1222 doses.

The sample in question was peripheral blood, obtained on day 0 of AZD1222 vaccination. The receptor's source is an adult in good health.

CDR3 amino acids: CAISVQGDNSPLHF. In nucleotides, the CDR3 is TGTGCCATCAGTGTACAGGGGGACAATTCACCCCTCCACTTT. The V gene is TRBV10-3, the J gene TRBJ1-6, with TRBD1 matching 8 bases. After removal of 4 bases from V and 7 bases from J, the junction contained 3 bases not matched to a gene. The germline gives CDR1 ENHRY, CDR2 SYGVKD. The CDR3 has 14 amino acids.